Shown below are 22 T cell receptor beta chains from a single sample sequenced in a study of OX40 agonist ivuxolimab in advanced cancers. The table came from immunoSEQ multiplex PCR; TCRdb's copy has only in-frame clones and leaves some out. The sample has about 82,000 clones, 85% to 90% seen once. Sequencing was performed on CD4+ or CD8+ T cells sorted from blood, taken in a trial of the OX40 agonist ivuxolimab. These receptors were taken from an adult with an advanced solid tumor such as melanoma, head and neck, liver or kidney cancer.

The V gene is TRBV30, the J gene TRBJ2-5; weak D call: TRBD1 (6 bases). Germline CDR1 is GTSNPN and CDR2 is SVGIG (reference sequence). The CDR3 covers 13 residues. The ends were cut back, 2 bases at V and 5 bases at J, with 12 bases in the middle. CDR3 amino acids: CAWSTQGWETQYF. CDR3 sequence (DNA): TGTGCCTGGAGTACTCAGGGGTGGGAGACCCAGTACTTC.

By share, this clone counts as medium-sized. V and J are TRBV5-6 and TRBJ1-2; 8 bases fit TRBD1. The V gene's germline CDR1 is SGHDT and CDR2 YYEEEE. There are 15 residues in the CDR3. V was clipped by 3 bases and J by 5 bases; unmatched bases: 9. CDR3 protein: CASSWDRQLGYGYTF. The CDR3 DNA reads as TGTGCCAGCAGCTGGGACAGGCAGTTGGGGTATGGCTACACCTTC.

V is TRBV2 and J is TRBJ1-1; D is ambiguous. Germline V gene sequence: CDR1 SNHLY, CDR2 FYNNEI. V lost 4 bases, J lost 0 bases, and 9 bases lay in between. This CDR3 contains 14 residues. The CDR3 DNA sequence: TGTGCCAGCAGTGGTGCCACCATGAACACTGAAGCTTTCTTT. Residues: CASSGATMNTEAFF. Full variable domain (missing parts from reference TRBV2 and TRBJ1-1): EPEVTQTPSHQVTQMGQEVILRCVPISNHLYFYWYRQILGQKVEFLVSFYNNEISEKSEIFDDQFSVERPDGSNFTLKIRSTKLEDSAMYFCASSGATMNTEAFFGQGTRLTVV.

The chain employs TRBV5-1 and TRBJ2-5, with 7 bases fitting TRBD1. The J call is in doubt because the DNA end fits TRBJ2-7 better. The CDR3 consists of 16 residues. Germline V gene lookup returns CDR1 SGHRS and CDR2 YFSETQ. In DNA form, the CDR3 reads TGCGCCAGCAGCTCGGGTGGGGACAGCAGGACATACGAGCAGTACTTC. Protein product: CASSSGGDSRTYEQYF.

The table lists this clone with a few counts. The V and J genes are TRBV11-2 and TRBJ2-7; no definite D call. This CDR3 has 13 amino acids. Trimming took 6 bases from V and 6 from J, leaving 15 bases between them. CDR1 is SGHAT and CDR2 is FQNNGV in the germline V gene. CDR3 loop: CASSSFPAAEQYF. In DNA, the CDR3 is TGTGCCAGCAGTTCCTTCCCCGCCGCCGAGCAGTACTTC.

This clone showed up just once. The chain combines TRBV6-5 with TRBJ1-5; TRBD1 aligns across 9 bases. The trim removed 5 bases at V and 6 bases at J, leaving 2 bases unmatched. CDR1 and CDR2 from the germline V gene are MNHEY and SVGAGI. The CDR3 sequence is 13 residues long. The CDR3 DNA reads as TGTGCCAGCAGTGGACAGGGGCGTCAGCCCCAGCATTTT. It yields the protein CASSGQGRQPQHF.

CDR3 protein: CASSLYGTAGNQPQHF. The DNA for the CDR3 is TGTGCCAGCAGCTTGTATGGCACAGCAGGGAATCAGCCCCAGCATTTT. The genes are TRBV7-2 and TRBJ1-5; D is possibly TRBD1 (5 bases). Germline values: CDR1 SGHTA, CDR2 FQGNSA. CDR3 length: 16 amino acids. The V end was cut by 3 bases, the J end by 4 bases, with 16 bases between.

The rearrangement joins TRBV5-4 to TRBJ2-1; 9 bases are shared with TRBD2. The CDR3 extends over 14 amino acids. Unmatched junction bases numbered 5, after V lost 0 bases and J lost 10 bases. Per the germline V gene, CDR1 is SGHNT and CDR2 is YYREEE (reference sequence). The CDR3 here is CASSLGASGTEQFF. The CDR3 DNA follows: TGTGCCAGCAGCTTGGGCGCTAGCGGGACAGAGCAGTTCTTC. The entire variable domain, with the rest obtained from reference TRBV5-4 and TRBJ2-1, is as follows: ETGVTQSPTHLIKTRGQQVTLRCSSQSGHNTVSWYQQALGQGPQFIFQYYREEENGRGNFPPRFSGLQFPNYSSELNVNALELDDSALYLCASSLGASGTEQFFGPGTRLTVL.

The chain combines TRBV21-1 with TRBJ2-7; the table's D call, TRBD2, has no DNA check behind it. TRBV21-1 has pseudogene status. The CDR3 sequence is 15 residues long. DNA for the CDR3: TGTGCCAGCAGCAAAGTAGGTGGCAGGGGAGCGGGACAGTACTTC. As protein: CASSKVGGRGAGQYF.

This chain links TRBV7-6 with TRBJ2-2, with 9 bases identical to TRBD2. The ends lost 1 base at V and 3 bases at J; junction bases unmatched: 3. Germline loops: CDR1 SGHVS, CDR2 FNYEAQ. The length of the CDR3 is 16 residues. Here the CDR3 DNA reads TGTGCCAGCAGCTTAGGGGGGACTAGCTACACCGGGGAGCTGTTTTTT. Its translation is CASSLGGTSYTGELFF.

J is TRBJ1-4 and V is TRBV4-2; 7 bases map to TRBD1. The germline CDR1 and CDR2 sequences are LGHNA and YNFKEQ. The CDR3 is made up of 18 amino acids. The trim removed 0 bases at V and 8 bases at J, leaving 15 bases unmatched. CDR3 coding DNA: TGTGCCAGCAGCCAAGATCGGATCCGAGCAGGGGGTAACGAAAAACTGTTTTTT. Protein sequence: CASSQDRIRAGGNEKLFF.

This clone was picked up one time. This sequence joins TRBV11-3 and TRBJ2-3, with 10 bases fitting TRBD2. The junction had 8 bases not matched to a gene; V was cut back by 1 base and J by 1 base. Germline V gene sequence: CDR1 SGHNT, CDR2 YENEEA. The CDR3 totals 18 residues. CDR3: CASSLVYGLAAGTDTQYF. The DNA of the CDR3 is TGTGCCAGCAGCTTAGTGTACGGACTAGCGGCAGGCACAGATACGCAGTATTTT. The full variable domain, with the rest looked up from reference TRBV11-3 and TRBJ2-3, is EAGVVQSPRYKIIEKKQPVAFWCNPISGHNTLYWYLQNLGQGPELLIRYENEEAVDDSQLPKDRFSAERLKGVDSTLKIQPAELGDSAVYLCASSLVYGLAAGTDTQYFGPGTRLTVL.

The CDR3 DNA follows: TGTGCCAGTAGTATTTCTCTCCGGGAGGATCGGGAGCAGTTCTTC. Its translation is CASSISLREDREQFF. The genes are TRBV19 and TRBJ2-1; 7 nucleotides agree with TRBD2. Germline V gives CDR1 LNHDA, CDR2 SQIVND (reference sequence). V was clipped by 3 bases and J by 10 bases; unmatched bases: 12. The CDR3 totals 15 residues.

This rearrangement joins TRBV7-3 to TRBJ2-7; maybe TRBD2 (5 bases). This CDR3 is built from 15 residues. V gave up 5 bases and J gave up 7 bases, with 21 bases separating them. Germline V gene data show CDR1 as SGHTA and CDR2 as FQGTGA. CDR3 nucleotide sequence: TGTGCCAGCAGCCCGCGAGGTCCGGACTCGGGAGAGCAGTACTTC. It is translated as CASSPRGPDSGEQYF.

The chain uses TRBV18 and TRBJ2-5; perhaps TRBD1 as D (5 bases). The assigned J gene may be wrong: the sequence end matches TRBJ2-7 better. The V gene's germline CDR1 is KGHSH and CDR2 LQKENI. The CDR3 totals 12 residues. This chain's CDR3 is CASSPTAYEQYF. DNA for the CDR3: TGTGCCAGCTCACCGACAGCCTACGAGCAGTACTTC.

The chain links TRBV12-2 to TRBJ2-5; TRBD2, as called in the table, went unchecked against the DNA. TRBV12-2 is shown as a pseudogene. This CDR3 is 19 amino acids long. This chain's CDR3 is CASRFSDWTSGRRRETQYF. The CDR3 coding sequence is TGTGCAAGTCGCTTTTCCGATTGGACTAGCGGGAGAAGAAGGGAGACCCAGTACTTC.

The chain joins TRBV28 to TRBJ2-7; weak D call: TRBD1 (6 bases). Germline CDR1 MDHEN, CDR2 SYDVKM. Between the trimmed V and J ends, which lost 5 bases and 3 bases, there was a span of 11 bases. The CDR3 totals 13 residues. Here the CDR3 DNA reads TGTGCCAGCAGTAACAGGGTTTTCTACGAGCAGTACTTC. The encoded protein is CASSNRVFYEQYF.

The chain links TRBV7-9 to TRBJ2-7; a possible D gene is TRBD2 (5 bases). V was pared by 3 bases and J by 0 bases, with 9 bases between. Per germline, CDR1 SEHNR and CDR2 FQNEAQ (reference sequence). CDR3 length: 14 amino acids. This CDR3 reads CASSLAGISYEQYF. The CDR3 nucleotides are TGTGCCAGCAGCTTGGCCGGGATCTCCTACGAGCAGTACTTC.

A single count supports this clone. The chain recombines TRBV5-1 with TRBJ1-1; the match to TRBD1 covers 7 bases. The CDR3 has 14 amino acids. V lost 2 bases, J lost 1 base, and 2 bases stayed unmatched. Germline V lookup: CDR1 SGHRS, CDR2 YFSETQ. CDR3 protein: CASSFGQENTEAFF. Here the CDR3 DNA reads TGCGCCAGCAGCTTCGGACAGGAGAACACTGAAGCTTTCTTT.

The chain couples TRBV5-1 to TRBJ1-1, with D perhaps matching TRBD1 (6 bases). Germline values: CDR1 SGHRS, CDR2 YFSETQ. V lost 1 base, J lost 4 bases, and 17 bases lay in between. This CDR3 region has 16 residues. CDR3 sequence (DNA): TGCGCCAGCAGCTTGCCGGGGGCGTCTGGGATCACTGAAGCTTTCTTT. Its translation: CASSLPGASGITEAFF.

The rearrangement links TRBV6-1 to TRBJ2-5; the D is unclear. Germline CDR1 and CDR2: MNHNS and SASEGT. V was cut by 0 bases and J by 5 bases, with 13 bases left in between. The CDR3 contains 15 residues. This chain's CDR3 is CASSEAPTVWETQYF. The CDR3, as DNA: TGTGCCAGCAGTGAAGCGCCCACAGTGTGGGAGACCCAGTACTTC.

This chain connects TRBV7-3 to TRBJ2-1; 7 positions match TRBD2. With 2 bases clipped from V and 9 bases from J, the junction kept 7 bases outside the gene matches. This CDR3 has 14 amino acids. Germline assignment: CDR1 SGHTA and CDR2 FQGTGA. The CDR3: CASSLGREMGEQFF. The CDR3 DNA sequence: TGTGCCAGCAGCTTAGGGCGGGAGATGGGTGAGCAGTTCTTC.